The clone carrying this T cell receptor (beta chain) was observed many times. This CDR3 region has 13 residues. Germline V CDR1 and CDR2: SNHLY, FYNNEI. J was trimmed by 10 bases and V by 7 bases; bases with no gene match: 8. TCRdb analysed the 5' RACE reads with MiXCR anew, one entry per CDR3 protein. The sample lists around 570,000 distinct CDR3 sequences, approximately 9.6% occurring once. Healthy Caucasians alone served as donors. This entry is derived from a study of identical twins. This same sample was also part of a study on yellow fever vaccine responses in identical twins.

This chain joins TRBV2 and TRBJ2-1; TRBD1 agrees at 9 bases. The material sequenced was PBMCs. The clonotype was recovered from a woman younger than 30 in good health. The CDR3 region has the DNA TGTGCCAGCATCCCCGAAGGGACAGGGGAGCAGTTCTTC. This encodes CASIPEGTGEQFF.